Listed below are T cell receptor beta chains from one sample, sequenced in a study of a mutant IDH1 vaccine in newly diagnosed glioma. The antigens of these receptors remain unknown. Generated by immunoSEQ multiplex PCR, the TCRdb table keeps only in-frame clones and is missing some. The sample has 50,000 to 70,000 clones, 74% seen once. The sample consisted of PBMCs, taken from a glioma patient whose treatment included an IDH1 peptide vaccine. The source of these receptors is a man aged 45-60 years with glioma. CDR3s include the opening cysteine and the closing phenylalanine or tryptophan. A D gene is named only where the DNA matches it firmly. Clone size is not always given. Where it is, it says once, few, many or a class for expanded clones.

d_gene	v_gene	j_gene	abundance	CDR3nt	CDR3aa
.	TRBV6-6	TRBJ1-4	.	TGTGCCAGCAGTTACTTGGGAGTTGAAGGCGAAAAACTGTTTTTT	CASSYLGVEGEKLFF
.	TRBV5-4	TRBJ2-3	.	TGTGCCAGCACCCTAACGCGGGGGCCTGGTACAGATACGCAGTATTTT	CASTLTRGPGTDTQYF
TRBD1	TRBV4-1	TRBJ1-1	few	TGCGCCAGCAGCCACACAGGGGCGATGAACACTGAAGCTTTCTTT	CASSHTGAMNTEAFF
TRBD1	TRBV9	TRBJ2-7	many	TGTGCCAGCAGCGGAGGGGACAGCTACGAGCAGTACTTC	CASSGGDSYEQYF
.	TRBV9	TRBJ2-5	.	TGTGCCAGCAGCTTCCGGTCCCAAGAGACCCAGTACTTC	CASSFRSQETQYF
.	TRBV2	TRBJ1-5	few	TGTGCCAGCAGTGAAGGGTGGGGGAATCAGCCCCAGCATTTT	CASSEGWGNQPQHF
.	TRBV25-1	TRBJ1-5	.	TGTGCCAGCAGTGGGGCGGTTAATCAGCCCCAGCATTTT	CASSGAVNQPQHF
.	TRBV29-1	TRBJ2-1	.	TGCAGCGTTGTGACAGACAATGAGCAGTTCTTC	CSVVTDNEQFF
TRBD2	TRBV30	TRBJ2-7	.	TGTGCCTGGAGCGAGGGACTAGCGTCCAACGAGCAGTACTTC	CAWSEGLASNEQYF
.	TRBV7-2	TRBJ2-7	few	TGTGCCAGCAGCTTACGGGGACGGGGCGGCGAGCAGTACTTC	CASSLRGRGGEQYF
TRBD1	TRBV2	TRBJ2-7	.	TGTGCCAGCAGACCGGGACAGGGGATCTACGAGCAGTACTTC	CASRPGQGIYEQYF
TRBD2	TRBV4-1	TRBJ2-3	.	TGCGCCAGCAGCCTAAGTCCCGGGGGGTCCACAGATACGCAGTATTTT	CASSLSPGGSTDTQYF
.	TRBV2	TRBJ1-2	.	TGTGCCAGCGGATACAGGGTTATGTATGGCTACACCTTC	CASGYRVMYGYTF
.	TRBV5-1	TRBJ1-2	.	TGCGCCAGCAGCTCGAGGGTGGACTATGGCTACACCTTC	CASSSRVDYGYTF
.	TRBV6-5	TRBJ2-7	.	TGTGCCAGCAGCCCCGGACAGCTTTTCTACGAGCAGTACTTC	CASSPGQLFYEQYF
TRBD1	TRBV5-1	TRBJ1-2	.	TGCGCCAGCAGCTTGGGGCCGACAGGGGGCGATGGTGGCTACACCTTC	CASSLGPTGGDGGYTF
TRBD1	TRBV5-4	TRBJ1-1	few	TGTGCCAGCAGCCCCCGACAGGGAGGCACTGAAGCTTTCTTT	CASSPRQGGTEAFF
.	TRBV7-8	TRBJ1-5	.	TGTGCCAGCAGCTTAGCGACTCTTAATCAGCCCCAGCATTTT	CASSLATLNQPQHF
.	TRBV29-1	TRBJ2-7	.	TGCAGCGTTGAAGAAAGGGATGGCGAGCAGTACTTC	CSVEERDGEQYF
.	TRBV5-4	TRBJ1-1	once	TGTGCCAGCAGCAGGGGCACAGAGAACACTGAAGCTTTCTTT	CASSRGTENTEAFF
TRBD1	TRBV7-2	TRBJ1-2	.	TGTGCCAGCAGCTTAGGGGACAGGGGGTATGGCTACACCTTC	CASSLGDRGYGYTF
.	TRBV18	TRBJ2-3	.	TGTGCCAGCTCACGGGGACCCGCCCCAGATACGCAGTATTTT	CASSRGPAPDTQYF
TRBD1	TRBV9	TRBJ2-2	.	TGTGCCAGCAGCGTGACAGGGAGTGGCGGGGAGCTGTTTTTT	CASSVTGSGGELFF